Listed below are T cell receptor beta chains from one sample, sequenced in a study of T cell changes during pregnancy in multiple sclerosis. TCRdb's copy holds only in-frame clones and misses some; the assay was immunoSEQ multiplex PCR. The sample consists of around 80,000 clones, approximately 90% of them appearing once. This specimen consisted of peripheral blood, obtained before pregnancy. Every receptor here comes from a female donor with multiple sclerosis, enrolled in a pregnancy study. CDR3s include the opening cysteine and the closing phenylalanine or tryptophan. The D gene is left open where the match is weak. Expanded clones get a size class; other rows say once, few or many, or leave the size out.

j_call,d_call,clone_size,v_call,cdr3_nt,cdr3_aa
TRBJ2-5,TRBD1,once,TRBV6-6,TGTGCCAGCAGTTGGACAGGGGCACAAGAGACCCAGTACTTC,CASSWTGAQETQYF
TRBJ2-3,NA,NA,TRBV6-1,TGTGCCAGCAAAGGCGGAGGCACAGATACGCAGTATTTT,CASKGGGTDTQYF
TRBJ2-4,NA,NA,TRBV2,TGTGCCAGCGGAGAGGTGCTCCTAGCCAAAAACATTCAGTACTTC,CASGEVLLAKNIQYF
TRBJ2-7,TRBD1,NA,TRBV6-1,TGTGCCAGCAGGAGGACAGGGGAGGCCTACGAGCAGTACTTC,CASRRTGEAYEQYF
TRBJ1-2,TRBD1,NA,TRBV19,TGTGCCAGTAGTACTCGACAGGGGACTTGGGATGGCTACACCTTC,CASSTRQGTWDGYTF
TRBJ2-1,NA,NA,TRBV11-2,TGTGCCAGCACGGAATGGGGGGGCCGCAATGAGCAGTTCTTC,CASTEWGGRNEQFF
TRBJ1-1,NA,NA,TRBV28,TGTGCCAGTAGTGCTGTCAGGATAGAAGCTTTCTTT,CASSAVRIEAFF
TRBJ2-3,NA,NA,TRBV10-1,TGCGCCAGCAGTGAGTCGCTGTTTGCGGATGATACGCAGTATTTT,CASSESLFADDTQYF
TRBJ2-5,TRBD2,NA,TRBV7-8,TGTGCCAGCAGCCCAAGACTAGCGGGGTTACAGGGAGAGACCCAGTACTTC,CASSPRLAGLQGETQYF
TRBJ2-3,NA,NA,TRBV29-1,TGCAGCGTTGAAGAGGTAGCACAGGCGGCAGATACGCAGTATTTT,CSVEEVAQAADTQYF
TRBJ1-6,NA,NA,TRBV6-5,TGTGCCAGCAGTTATATGACAGCTAATTCACCCCTCCACTTT,CASSYMTANSPLHF
TRBJ2-1,NA,NA,TRBV10-3,TGTGCCATCAGTGAGGTAGACAATGAGCAGTTCTTC,CAISEVDNEQFF
TRBJ1-1,NA,NA,TRBV6-5,TGTGCCAGCAGTTACGGGGGGCGGGGGACTGAAGCTTTCTTT,CASSYGGRGTEAFF
TRBJ2-1,NA,NA,TRBV5-6,TGTGCCAGCAGCCCGCCGCACCCGTTCGGTTACAATGAGCAGTTCTTC,CASSPPHPFGYNEQFF
TRBJ1-6,NA,NA,TRBV6-1,TGTGCCAGCCTGGGGGGGGACTCCTATAATTCACCCCTCCACTTT,CASLGGDSYNSPLHF
TRBJ2-1,NA,once,TRBV13,TGTGCCAGCAGCTTACCCGGACTTTGGGGGGGGGCGGACAATGAGCAGTTCTTC,CASSLPGLWGGADNEQFF
TRBJ1-5,NA,NA,TRBV19,TGTGCCAGTAGACCTGATAGAAACAATCAGCCCCAGCATTTT,CASRPDRNNQPQHF
TRBJ1-3,NA,NA,TRBV5-1,TGCGCCAGCAGCTTGGCGGGGGGCACTGGAAACACCATATATTTT,CASSLAGGTGNTIYF